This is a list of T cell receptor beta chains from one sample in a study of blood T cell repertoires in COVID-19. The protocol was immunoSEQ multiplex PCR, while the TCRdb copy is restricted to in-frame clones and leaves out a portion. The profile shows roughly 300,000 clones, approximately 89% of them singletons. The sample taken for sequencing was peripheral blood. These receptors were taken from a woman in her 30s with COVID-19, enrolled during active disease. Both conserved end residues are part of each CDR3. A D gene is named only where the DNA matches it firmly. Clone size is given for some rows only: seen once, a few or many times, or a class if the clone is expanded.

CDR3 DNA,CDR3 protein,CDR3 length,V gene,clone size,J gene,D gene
TGTGCCAGCAGCGCCACAGGGGAAAAACTGTTTTTT,CASSATGEKLFF,12,TRBV9,-,TRBJ1-4,-
TGTGCCAGCAGTTTTCAGGGCCCCACTTACGAGCAGTACTTC,CASSFQGPTYEQYF,14,TRBV27,once,TRBJ2-7,-
TGTGCCAGCAGCTTAGCGGGCAGAAAACTGTTTTTT,CASSLAGRKLFF,12,TRBV7-9,-,TRBJ1-4,-
TGTGCCAGCAGCCCCGAATCCGGGACAGGGGATCCCAATGAGCAGTTCTTC,CASSPESGTGDPNEQFF,17,TRBV9,-,TRBJ2-1,TRBD1
TGTGCCAGCAGCTTGGGGACAGTGAGCTCCTACAATGAGCAGTTCTTC,CASSLGTVSSYNEQFF,16,TRBV5-8,-,TRBJ2-1,-
TGTGCCACCAGGGGCTCTAGCGGGGGGTTCTACGAGCAGTACTTC,CATRGSSGGFYEQYF,15,TRBV2,-,TRBJ2-7,TRBD2
TGTGCCAGCAGCCAGAACACTGAAGCTTTCTTT,CASSQNTEAFF,11,TRBV28,-,TRBJ1-1,-
TGTGCCAGCAGTGAATGGGACAATACCGGGCATGAGCAGTTCTTC,CASSEWDNTGHEQFF,15,TRBV25-1,-,TRBJ2-1,-
TGTGCCAGCAGTCTTAGGACAGGAGACTTCTATGGCTACACCTTC,CASSLRTGDFYGYTF,15,TRBV5-4,-,TRBJ1-2,TRBD1
TGTGCCAGCGGGCAGGGGGCTCGGAACACTGAAGCTTTCTTT,CASGQGARNTEAFF,14,TRBV9,-,TRBJ1-1,TRBD1
TGTGCCACCAGCACCTCTAGAGAGCCCACAGATACGCAGTATTTT,CATSTSREPTDTQYF,15,TRBV15,few,TRBJ2-3,-
TGTGCCACCAGCAGAGCGAGGGAGCGAGGGCTTCGGTATAATTCACCCCTCCACTTT,CATSRARERGLRYNSPLHF,19,TRBV15,-,TRBJ1-6,-
TGTGCCAGCAGCCAAATAAACAGTGCGTCAATAGAGTTT,CASSQINSASIEF,13,TRBV3-1/TRBV3-2,-,TRBJ1-3,-